This T cell receptor beta chain emerged from a study of long-term antiretroviral therapy in people with HIV. Findings and limits, study-wide: HIV repertoires spanned tighter CDR3 length ranges than controls did. Upon ART, diversity increased but remained lower than transplant donor controls.

V shed 2 bases and J shed 4 bases, with 8 bases lying between them. The CDR3 runs 13 residues. Looked up from germline, CDR1 is SEHNR and CDR2 is FQNEAQ (reference sequence). Runs used v3.0 of the immunoSEQ assay and were done at survey level. Samples were sequenced targeting about 35,000-55,000 T-cell genomes each. Sequencing was performed with immunoSEQ multiplex PCR; in TCRdb, only in-frame clones are kept and a portion is missing. Here the sample spans around 34,000 clones, approximately 79% being singletons. This clone was counted only a few times. Its specificity is not known. Sequenced material: unsorted PBMCs, taken 1.5 years after starting antiretroviral therapy. This chain joins TRBV7-9 and TRBJ1-2; the D is unclear. This receptor was identified in a man aged 18 to 35 with HIV. The CDR3 DNA follows: TGTGCCAGCAGCTTAATGTTTTCCTATGGCTACACCTTC. This encodes CASSLMFSYGYTF.